The source of this T cell receptor (beta chain) is a study of shared clonotypes between healthy human individuals. This clone occurred a few times. For each subset, genomic DNA was distributed in equal portions over several immunoSEQ plates. Sorted-subset replicate PCRs used approximately 200 ng of genomic DNA. This amount corresponded to 30,000 to 35,000 T cell genomes. Sequenced by immunoSEQ multiplex PCR; TCRdb stores in-frame clones only, minus some. The table shows about 980,000 clones, with around three quarters occurring only once. CD45RA+ naive and CD45RA-negative memory subsets were separated from CD4+ cells. This clonotype originated in a man younger than 35 in good health. Sequenced sample: memory CD4+ T cells sorted from blood. Subset indicated: CD45RA-negative fraction.

CDR3 in amino acids: CASSLNLAGGGETQYF. CDR3 DNA: TGTGCCAGCAGCTTAAACCTAGCGGGAGGAGGAGAGACCCAGTACTTC. The rearrangement joins TRBV7-2 to TRBJ2-5; 11 positions agree with TRBD2. This CDR3 is built from 16 residues. Per germline, CDR1 SGHTA and CDR2 FQGNSA. Unmatched junction bases numbered 6, after V lost 2 bases and J lost 4 bases.